Listed here is a single TCR beta chain. Its antigen is unknown. From germline, CDR1 is SNHLY and CDR2 FYNNEI. This CDR3 spans 14 amino acids. V lost 6 bases, J lost 4 bases, and 8 bases stayed unmatched. The sample comes from a study of cytomegalovirus exposure and HLA in healthy donors. TCRdb's table, derived via immunoSEQ multiplex PCR, lists solely in-frame clones and lacks some. This sample has fewer than 350,000 clones, with roughly 90% found just once. General study points: Cytomegalovirus association was assigned to approximately 160 TCR beta chains.

Sequenced sample: PBMCs. This sequence originates from a woman aged 18-29 years in good health and CMV-seronegative. V is TRBV2 and J is TRBJ1-2, with 7 nucleotides matching TRBD1. This CDR3 is CASRETGLGYGYTF. In nucleotides, the CDR3 is TGTGCCAGCAGAGAGACAGGGCTGGGCTATGGCTACACCTTC.